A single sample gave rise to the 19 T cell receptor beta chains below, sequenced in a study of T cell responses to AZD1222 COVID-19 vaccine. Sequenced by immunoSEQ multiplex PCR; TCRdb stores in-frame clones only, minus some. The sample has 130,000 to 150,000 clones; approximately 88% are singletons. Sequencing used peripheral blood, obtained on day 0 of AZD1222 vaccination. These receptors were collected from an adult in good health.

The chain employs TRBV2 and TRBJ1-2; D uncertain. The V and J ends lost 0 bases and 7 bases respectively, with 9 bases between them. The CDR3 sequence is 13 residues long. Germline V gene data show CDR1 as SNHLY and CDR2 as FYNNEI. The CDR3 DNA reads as TGTGCCAGCAGTGAAGCGTTCGGCAGTGGCTACACCTTC. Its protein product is CASSEAFGSGYTF. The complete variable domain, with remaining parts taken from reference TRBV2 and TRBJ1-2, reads EPEVTQTPSHQVTQMGQEVILRCVPISNHLYFYWYRQILGQKVEFLVSFYNNEISEKSEIFDDQFSVERPDGSNFTLKIRSTKLEDSAMYFCASSEAFGSGYTFGSGTRLTVV.

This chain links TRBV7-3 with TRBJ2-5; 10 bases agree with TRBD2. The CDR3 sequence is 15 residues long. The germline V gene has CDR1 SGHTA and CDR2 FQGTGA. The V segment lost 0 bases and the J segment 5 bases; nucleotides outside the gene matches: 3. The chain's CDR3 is CASSLTPGLAETQYF. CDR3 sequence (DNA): TGTGCCAGCAGCTTAACCCCGGGACTAGCGGAGACCCAGTACTTC.

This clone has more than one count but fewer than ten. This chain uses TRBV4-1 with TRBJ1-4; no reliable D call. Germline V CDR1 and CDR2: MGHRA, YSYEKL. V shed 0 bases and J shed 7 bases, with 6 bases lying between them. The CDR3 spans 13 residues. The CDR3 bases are TGCGCCAGCAGCCAAGATGTGGGTGAAAAACTGTTTTTT. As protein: CASSQDVGEKLFF.

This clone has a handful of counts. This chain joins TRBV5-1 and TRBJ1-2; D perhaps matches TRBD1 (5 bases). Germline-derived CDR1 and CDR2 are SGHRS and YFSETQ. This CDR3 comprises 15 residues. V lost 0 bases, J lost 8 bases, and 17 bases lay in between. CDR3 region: CASSLVEAGSQGYTF. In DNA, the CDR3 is TGCGCCAGCAGCTTGGTGGAGGCAGGGAGTCAGGGCTACACCTTC.

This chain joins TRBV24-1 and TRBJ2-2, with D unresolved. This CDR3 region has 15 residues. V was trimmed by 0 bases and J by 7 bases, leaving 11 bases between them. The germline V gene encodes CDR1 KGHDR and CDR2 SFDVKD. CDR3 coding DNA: TGTGCCACCAGTGATTTGCTCCGCGAGGACGGGGAGCTGTTTTTT. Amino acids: CATSDLLREDGELFF.

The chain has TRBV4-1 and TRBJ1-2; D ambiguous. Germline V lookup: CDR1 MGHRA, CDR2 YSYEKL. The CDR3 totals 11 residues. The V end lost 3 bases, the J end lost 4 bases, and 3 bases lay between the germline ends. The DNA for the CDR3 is TGCGCCAGCAGCCAGGGCTATGGCTACACCTTC. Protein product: CASSQGYGYTF.

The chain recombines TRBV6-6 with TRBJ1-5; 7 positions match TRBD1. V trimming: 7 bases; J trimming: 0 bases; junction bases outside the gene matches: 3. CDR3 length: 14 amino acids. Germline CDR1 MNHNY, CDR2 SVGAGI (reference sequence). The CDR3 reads CASTEGASNQPQHF. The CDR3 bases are TGTGCCAGCACAGAGGGGGCTAGCAATCAGCCCCAGCATTTT.

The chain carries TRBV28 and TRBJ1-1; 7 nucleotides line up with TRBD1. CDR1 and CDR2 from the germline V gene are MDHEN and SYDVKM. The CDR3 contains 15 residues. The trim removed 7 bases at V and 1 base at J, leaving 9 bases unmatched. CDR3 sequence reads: CASTPGGDRNTEAFF. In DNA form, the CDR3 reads TGTGCCAGCACCCCAGGGGGGGATCGGAACACTGAAGCTTTCTTT.

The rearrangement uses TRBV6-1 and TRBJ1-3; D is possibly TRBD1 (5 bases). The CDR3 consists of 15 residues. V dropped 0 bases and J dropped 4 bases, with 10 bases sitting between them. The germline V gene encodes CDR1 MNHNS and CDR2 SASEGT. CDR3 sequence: CASSEAQGTGNTIYF. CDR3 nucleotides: TGTGCCAGCAGTGAAGCGCAGGGTACGGGAAACACCATATATTTT.

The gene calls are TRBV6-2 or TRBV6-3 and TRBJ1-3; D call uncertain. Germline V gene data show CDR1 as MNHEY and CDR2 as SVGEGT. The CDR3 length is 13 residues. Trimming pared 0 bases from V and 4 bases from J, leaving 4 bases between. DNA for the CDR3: TGTGCCAGCAGTTACTCAGCCGGAAACACCATATATTTT. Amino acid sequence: CASSYSAGNTIYF.

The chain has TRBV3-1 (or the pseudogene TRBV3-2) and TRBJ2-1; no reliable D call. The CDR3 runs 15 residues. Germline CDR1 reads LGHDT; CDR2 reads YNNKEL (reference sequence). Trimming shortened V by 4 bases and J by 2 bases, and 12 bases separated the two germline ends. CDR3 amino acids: CASSPTGDTYNEQFF. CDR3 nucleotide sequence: TGTGCCAGCAGCCCGACTGGCGACACCTACAATGAGCAGTTCTTC.

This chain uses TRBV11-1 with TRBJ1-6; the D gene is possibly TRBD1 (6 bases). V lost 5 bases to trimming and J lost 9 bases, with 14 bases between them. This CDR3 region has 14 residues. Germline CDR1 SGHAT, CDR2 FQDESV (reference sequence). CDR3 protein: CASSARGGLSPLHF. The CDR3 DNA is TGTGCCAGCAGCGCCCGCGGGGGGCTTTCACCCCTCCACTTT. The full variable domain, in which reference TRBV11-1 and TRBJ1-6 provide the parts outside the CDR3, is EAEVAQSPRYKITEKSQAVAFWCDPISGHATLYWYRQILGQGPELLVQFQDESVVDDSQLPKDRFSAERLKGVDSTLKIQPAELGDSAMYLCASSARGGLSPLHFGNGTRLTVT.

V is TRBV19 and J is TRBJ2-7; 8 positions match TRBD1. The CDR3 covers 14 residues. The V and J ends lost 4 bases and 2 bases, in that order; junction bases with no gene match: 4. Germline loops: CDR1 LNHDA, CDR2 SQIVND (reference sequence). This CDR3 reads CASSTTGGAYEQYF. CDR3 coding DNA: TGTGCCAGTAGTACCACAGGGGGTGCCTACGAGCAGTACTTC. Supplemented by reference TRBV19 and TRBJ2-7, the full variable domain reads DGGITQSPKYLFRKEGQNVTLSCEQNLNHDAMYWYRQDPGQGLRLIYYSQIVNDFQKGDIAEGYSVSREKKESFPLTVTSAQKNPTAFYLCASSTTGGAYEQYFGPGTRLTVT.

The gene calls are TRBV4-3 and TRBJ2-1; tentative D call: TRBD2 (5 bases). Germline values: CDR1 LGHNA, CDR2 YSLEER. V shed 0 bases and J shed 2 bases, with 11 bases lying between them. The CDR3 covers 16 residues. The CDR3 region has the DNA TGCGCCAGCAGCCAAGATGTGACTATTCCCTACAATGAGCAGTTCTTC. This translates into CASSQDVTIPYNEQFF.

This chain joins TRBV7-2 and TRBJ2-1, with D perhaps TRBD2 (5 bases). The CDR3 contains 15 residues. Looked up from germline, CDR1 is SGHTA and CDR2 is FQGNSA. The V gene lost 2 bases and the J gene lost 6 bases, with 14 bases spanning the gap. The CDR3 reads CASSLQSVGSNEQFF. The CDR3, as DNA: TGTGCCAGCAGCTTACAGTCCGTGGGGAGCAATGAGCAGTTCTTC.

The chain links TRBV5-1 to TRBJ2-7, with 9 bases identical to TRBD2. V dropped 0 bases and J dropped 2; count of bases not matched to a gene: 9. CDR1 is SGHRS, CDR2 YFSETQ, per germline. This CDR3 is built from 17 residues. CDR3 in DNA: TGCGCCAGCAGCTTGGCGGTGGCGGGGGGGAGTCCCTACGAGCAGTACTTC. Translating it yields CASSLAVAGGSPYEQYF.

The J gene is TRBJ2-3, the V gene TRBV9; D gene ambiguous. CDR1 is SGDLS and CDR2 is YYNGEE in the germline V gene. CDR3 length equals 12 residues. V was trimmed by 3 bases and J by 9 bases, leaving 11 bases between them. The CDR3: CASSAAPPTQYF. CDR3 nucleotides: TGTGCCAGCAGCGCCGCCCCCCCCACGCAGTATTTT.

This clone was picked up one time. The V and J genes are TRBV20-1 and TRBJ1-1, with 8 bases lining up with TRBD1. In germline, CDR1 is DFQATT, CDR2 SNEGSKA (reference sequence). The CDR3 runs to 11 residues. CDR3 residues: CRGQENLEAFF. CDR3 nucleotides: TGCAGGGGACAGGAGAACCTAGAAGCTTTCTTT.

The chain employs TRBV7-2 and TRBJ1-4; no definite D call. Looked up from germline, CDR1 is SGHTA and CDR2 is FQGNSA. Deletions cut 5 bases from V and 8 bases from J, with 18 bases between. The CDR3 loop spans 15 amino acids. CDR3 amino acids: CASSPPGSYLEKLFF. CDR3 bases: TGTGCCAGCAGCCCACCGGGGTCGTACCTGGAAAAACTGTTTTTT.